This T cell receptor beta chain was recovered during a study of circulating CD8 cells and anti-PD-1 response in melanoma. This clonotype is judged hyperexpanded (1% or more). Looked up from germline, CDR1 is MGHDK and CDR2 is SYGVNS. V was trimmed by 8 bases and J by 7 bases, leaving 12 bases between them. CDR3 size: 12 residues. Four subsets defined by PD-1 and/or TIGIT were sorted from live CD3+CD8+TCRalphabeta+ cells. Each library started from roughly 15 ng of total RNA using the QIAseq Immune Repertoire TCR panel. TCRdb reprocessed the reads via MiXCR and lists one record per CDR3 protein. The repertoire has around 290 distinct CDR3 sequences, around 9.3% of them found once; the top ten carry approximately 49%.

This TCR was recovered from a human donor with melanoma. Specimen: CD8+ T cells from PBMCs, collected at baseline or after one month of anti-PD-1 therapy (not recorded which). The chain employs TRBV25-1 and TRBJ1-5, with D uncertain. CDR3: CASSDGVQPQHF. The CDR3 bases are TGTGCCAGCTCTGATGGGGTCCAGCCCCAGCATTTT.